Here is one T cell receptor beta chain with its context. Its antigen is undetermined. This entry comes from a study of T-cell memory formation after mild COVID-19. Study-level information: TCR clusters showed largely donor specificity.

CDR1 and CDR2 (germline): SGHAT, FQDESV (reference sequence). V gave up 0 bases and J gave up 6 bases, with 15 bases separating them. The CDR3 loop spans 16 amino acids. Findings and limits, study-wide: Clones that shrank (day 15 to 85) were balanced CD4/CD8, whereas later expanders leaned CD4+.

One entry per CDR3 protein, called by TCRdb with MiXCR from the 5' RACE reads. This sample carries around 150,000 distinct CDR3 sequences, 25% to 40% of them seen once, and the ten largest clones take about 11%. Sequenced sample: PBMCs or a T cell subset sorted from them (not recorded which). The origin of this receptor is an adult woman who had mild COVID-19 (a few samples of this study predate the infection). Cell type and time point are not known. The chain joins TRBV11-1 to TRBJ1-5, with D possibly matching TRBD1 (5 bases). The CDR3 loop reads CASSLAVRRGCQPQHF. CDR3 nucleotide sequence: TGTGCCAGCAGCTTAGCCGTCAGGCGGGGCTGTCAGCCCCAGCATTTT.